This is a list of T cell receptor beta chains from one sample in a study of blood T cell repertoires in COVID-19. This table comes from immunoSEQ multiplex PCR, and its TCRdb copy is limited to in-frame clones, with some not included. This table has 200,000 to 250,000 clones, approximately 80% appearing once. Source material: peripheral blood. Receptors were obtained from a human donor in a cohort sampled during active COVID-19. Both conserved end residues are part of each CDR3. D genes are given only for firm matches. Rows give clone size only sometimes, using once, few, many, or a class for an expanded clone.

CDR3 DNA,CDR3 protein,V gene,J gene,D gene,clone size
TGTGCCAGCGCGGGGTATAATTCACCCCTCCACTTT,CASAGYNSPLHF,TRBV7-2,TRBJ1-6,.,once
TGTGCCAGCAGCTCCGGCGGGAGCTACGAGCAGTACTTC,CASSSGGSYEQYF,TRBV5-6,TRBJ2-7,TRBD2,.
TGTGCCAGTAGTAATCGGCAGGGGTGGAATTCACCCCTCCACTTT,CASSNRQGWNSPLHF,TRBV19,TRBJ1-6,.,many
TGTGCCTGGAGGGGACAGGGGATGTACGAGCAGTACTTC,CAWRGQGMYEQYF,TRBV30,TRBJ2-7,TRBD1,.
TGTGCCAGCAGTCTAACTTGGGGCAGTTATAATTCACCCCTCCACTTT,CASSLTWGSYNSPLHF,TRBV7-2,TRBJ1-6,.,.
TGTGCCAGCGGGACAGGGCAGAGCTATGGCTACACCTTC,CASGTGQSYGYTF,TRBV25-1,TRBJ1-2,TRBD1,once
TGTGCCAGCAGCGTAGTTTCAGGTAGCGAGCAGTACTTC,CASSVVSGSEQYF,TRBV9,TRBJ2-7,.,.
TGCGCCAGCAGCACCTTAGGGACAGGGGGCTACGAGCAGTACTTC,CASSTLGTGGYEQYF,TRBV5-1,TRBJ2-7,TRBD1,.
TGTGCCAGCAGCCCCACTCAGGCCACAGATACGCAGTATTTT,CASSPTQATDTQYF,TRBV7-2,TRBJ2-3,.,.
TGTGCCTGGAGGGGAGGGGGGGGCTCCTACAATGAGCAGTTCTTC,CAWRGGGGSYNEQFF,TRBV30,TRBJ2-1,.,.
TGTGCCAGCAGCCCAGGGTGGCCCGGGGCCAACGTCCTGACTTTC,CASSPGWPGANVLTF,TRBV4-2,TRBJ2-6,.,.
TGTGCCAGCAGCTCCCAAGGAGCAACAGATACGCAGTATTTT,CASSSQGATDTQYF,TRBV28,TRBJ2-3,.,.
TGTGCCAGCAGTTTAACGGGCAGGGAGGCTGAAAAACTGTTTTTT,CASSLTGREAEKLFF,TRBV28,TRBJ1-4,.,.
TGTGCCAGCAGCTTAGCCGGGCAGGGGGCCTACGAGCAGTACTTC,CASSLAGQGAYEQYF,TRBV7-2,TRBJ2-7,TRBD1,.
TGTGCCAGCAGTCACCCCGGGACAGGGGTACACGAGCAGTACTTC,CASSHPGTGVHEQYF,TRBV6-6,TRBJ2-7,TRBD1,.
TGTGCCAGCAGCTTAACACCCAGCTCCTACGAGCAGTACTTC,CASSLTPSSYEQYF,TRBV7-3,TRBJ2-7,.,.
TGTGCCAATACCGAACCGGGACATCCCTATGGCTACACCTTC,CANTEPGHPYGYTF,TRBV5-5,TRBJ1-2,.,.
TGTGCCAGCAGCGTTGGTATAGAAGCTAACTATGGCTACACCTTC,CASSVGIEANYGYTF,TRBV9,TRBJ1-2,.,once
TGTGCCAGCAGCTTGAGGGTGGACAGGGGGATCCCCTACGAGCAGTACTTC,CASSLRVDRGIPYEQYF,TRBV5-8,TRBJ2-7,TRBD1,.
TGTGCCAGCAGTCCCCAACGGGAGAACACCGGGGAGCTGTTTTTT,CASSPQRENTGELFF,TRBV6-5,TRBJ2-2,.,.
TGTGCCAGTAGAGGGACAGCCCTAGAGACCCAGTACTTC,CASRGTALETQYF,TRBV19,TRBJ2-5,TRBD1,.
TGTGCCAGCAGCTTGGCATTAGTTACTAACTATGGCTACACCTTC,CASSLALVTNYGYTF,TRBV5-8,TRBJ1-2,.,.
TGTGCCAGCAGCCTGGACAGATACGAGCAGTACTTC,CASSLDRYEQYF,TRBV6-5,TRBJ2-7,.,.
TGTGCCAGCAGCTTAAAGACTCTCTCGAACACTGAAGCTTTCTTT,CASSLKTLSNTEAFF,TRBV11-2,TRBJ1-1,.,few
TGTGCCAGCAGTCAACAGGGGATTGGTGAGCAGTTCTTC,CASSQQGIGEQFF,TRBV7-9,TRBJ2-1,TRBD1,.
TGTGCCAGCAGCGTAGTTGGGCAGGGGAACACTGAAGCTTTCTTT,CASSVVGQGNTEAFF,TRBV9,TRBJ1-1,.,.
TGTGCCAGCAAGCTGGACAGGGGGCAAGGCGAGCAGTACTTC,CASKLDRGQGEQYF,TRBV2,TRBJ2-7,TRBD1,.
TGTGCCAGTAGTAACCGGGACAGGGAATGGGGTCAAGAGACCCAGTACTTC,CASSNRDREWGQETQYF,TRBV19,TRBJ2-5,TRBD1,few
TGTGCCAGCAGAAGACAGAGGCACGAGCAGTACTTC,CASRRQRHEQYF,TRBV2,TRBJ2-7,.,.
TGTGCCAGCAGCTGGGACTTTGCCGCCTACGAGCAGTACTTC,CASSWDFAAYEQYF,TRBV7-6,TRBJ2-7,.,.
TGTGCCAGCTCATTTGGGACAGGGGGTAGCAATCAGCCCCAGCATTTT,CASSFGTGGSNQPQHF,TRBV18,TRBJ1-5,TRBD1,.
TGTGCCAGCAGCCAAGATCAGGCGGGATCCCAAAACATTCAGTACTTC,CASSQDQAGSQNIQYF,TRBV4-2,TRBJ2-4,.,.
TGTGCCAGCACCATCGACACTTCTAGCACAGATACGCAGTATTTT,CASTIDTSSTDTQYF,TRBV3-1/TRBV3-2,TRBJ2-3,.,.
TGTGCCAGCAGCCCCGAGGTGGCAATTCAGCCCCAGCATTTT,CASSPEVAIQPQHF,TRBV6-5,TRBJ1-5,.,.
TGTGCCACCAGCGGGGGAGATTCCTACGAGCAGTACTTC,CATSGGDSYEQYF,TRBV24-1,TRBJ2-7,.,.
TGCGCCAGCAGCCGCCTGGACAGTATTAGCACAGATACGCAGTATTTT,CASSRLDSISTDTQYF,TRBV4-1,TRBJ2-3,.,few
TGTGCCAGCAGAATGACTAGCTTGTACCAAGAGACCCAGTACTTC,CASRMTSLYQETQYF,TRBV6-6,TRBJ2-5,TRBD2,once
TGTGCCATCAGCCGGGGACAGGGGAGAGGTCAGCCCCAGCATTTT,CAISRGQGRGQPQHF,TRBV10-3,TRBJ1-5,TRBD1,.
TGTGCCAGCAGGGTTGGGGGGACCTACGAGCAGTACTTC,CASRVGGTYEQYF,TRBV6-5,TRBJ2-7,.,.
TGTGCCAGCAGTGTGGGGACAGGGATAGGTCAGCCCCAGCATTTT,CASSVGTGIGQPQHF,TRBV27,TRBJ1-5,TRBD1,.
TGTGCCAGCAGTGATCGGGGGATGTGGAACACTGAAGCTTTCTTT,CASSDRGMWNTEAFF,TRBV6-1,TRBJ1-1,.,once
TGTGCCAGCAGTGAAGTAAGGGGCAGGGATGGAAACACCATATATTTT,CASSEVRGRDGNTIYF,TRBV2,TRBJ1-3,.,.
TGTGCCAGCACTGGCCGGGACAGGGGGATTCGGGGTAGTCGGGGCTACACCTTC,CASTGRDRGIRGSRGYTF,TRBV2,TRBJ1-2,TRBD1,.
TGTGCCAGCAGCACCCTAGCGGGGGGGCCCAATGAGCAGTTCTTC,CASSTLAGGPNEQFF,TRBV7-9,TRBJ2-1,TRBD2,.
TGTGCCAGCAGCCAAGGCCGGTCAGGGGGCAATGAGCAGTTCTTC,CASSQGRSGGNEQFF,TRBV14,TRBJ2-1,TRBD1,.
TGTGCCAGCAGTTTTGCCAGGGCTACCTCCTACGAGCAGTACTTC,CASSFARATSYEQYF,TRBV2,TRBJ2-7,.,.
TGCGCCAGCAGTCAGGGGTTGGGGTACGAGCAGTACTTC,CASSQGLGYEQYF,TRBV10-2,TRBJ2-7,.,.
TGTGCCAGCAGCCAAGTGCCGGGGGGTAGCACAGATACGCAGTATTTT,CASSQVPGGSTDTQYF,TRBV4-2,TRBJ2-3,TRBD2,few